This T cell receptor beta chain was captured by sequencing in a study of blood T cell repertoires in COVID-19. This CDR3 contains 16 residues. Germline loops: CDR1 SGHTA, CDR2 FQGNSA. Unmatched junction bases numbered 12, after V lost 5 bases and J lost 2 bases. Seattle patient enrollment occurred during active infection, with longitudinal follow-up thereafter. Authors' processing steps: How many nucleated cells were present was estimated from reference gene primer amplification. Assay: immunoSEQ multiplex PCR; the TCRdb copy retains only in-frame clones and omits some. V and J calls plus clone size are reproduced from that table; the DNA served to infer D and trimming. The profile covers about 480,000 clones, with approximately 89% appearing a single time and around 0.9% taken by the ten largest.

Sequencing input: peripheral blood. The rearrangement links TRBV7-2 to TRBJ2-7; 7 bases match TRBD2. The receptor was isolated from a man younger than 35 with COVID-19, enrolled during active disease. CDR3 nucleotide sequence: TGTGCCAGCAGCGCAAAACTAGCGAGGGGACCCTACGAGCAGTACTTC. Its protein product is CASSAKLARGPYEQYF. Full variable domain (outside the CDR3, taken from reference TRBV7-2 and TRBJ2-7): GAGVSQSPSNKVTEKGKDVELRCDPISGHTALYWYRQSLGQGLEFLIYFQGNSAPDKSGLPSDRFSAERTGGSVSTLTIQRTQQEDSAVYLCASSAKLARGPYEQYFGPGTRLTVT.